This note documents a single TCR beta chain sequence. Its antigen remains unknown. There are 15 residues in the CDR3. The ends lost 3 bases at V and 8 bases at J; junction bases unmatched: 8. Germline lookup yields CDR1 SGHNT and CDR2 YYREEE (reference sequence). The data belong to a study of cytomegalovirus exposure and HLA in healthy donors. Overall study results and limits: The study designated 150 to 200 TCR beta chains cytomegalovirus-associated. CMV serostatus alone was available as immune exposure information.

Primers included in the PCR were 60 Vbeta and 13 Jbeta primers. Repertoires were generated with immunoSEQ multiplex PCR, while TCRdb's copy carries only in-frame clones and drops some. The sample records 150,000 to 200,000 clones, more than 75% being singletons. The sample was PBMCs. The TCR comes from a woman aged 25 to 45 in good health and CMV-seropositive. The V gene is TRBV5-4, the J gene TRBJ2-1; 10 bases line up with TRBD2. CDR3 sequence: CASSSKRGGYDEQFF. In DNA, the CDR3 is TGTGCCAGCAGCTCAAAGCGGGGGGGATACGATGAGCAGTTCTTC.